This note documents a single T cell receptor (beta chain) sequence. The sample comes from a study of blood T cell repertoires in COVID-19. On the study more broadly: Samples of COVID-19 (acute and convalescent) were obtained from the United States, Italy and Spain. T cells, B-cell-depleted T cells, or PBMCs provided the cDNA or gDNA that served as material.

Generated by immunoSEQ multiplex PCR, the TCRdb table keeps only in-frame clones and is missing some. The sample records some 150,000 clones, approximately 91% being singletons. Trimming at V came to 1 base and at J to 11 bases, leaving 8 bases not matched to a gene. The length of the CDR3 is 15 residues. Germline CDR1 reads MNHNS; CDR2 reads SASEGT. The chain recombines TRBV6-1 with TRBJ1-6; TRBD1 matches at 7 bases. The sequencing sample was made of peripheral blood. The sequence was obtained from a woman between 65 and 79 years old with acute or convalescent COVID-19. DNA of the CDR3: TGTGCCAGCAGTGAAGGGTGGGCAGGGGGTCCACCCCTCCACTTT. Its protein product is CASSEGWAGGPPLHF.